These T cell receptor beta chains were read from a single sample in a study of brain T cells in children with intractable seizures. Method: immunoSEQ multiplex PCR; TCRdb's copy keeps in-frame clones and lacks some. Of some 76,000 clones in the sample, 85% to 95% were seen once. This material consisted of peripheral blood, taken at surgery. These receptors were collected from a boy under three years old with tuberous sclerosis and intractable seizures. Each CDR3 is given with its conserved first and last residue. The order of the fields is D gene, clone size, J gene, V gene, CDR3 protein, CDR3 DNA. The D gene is left open where the match is weak. Only part of the rows carry a size: once, few, many, or a class if the clone is expanded.

d_gene: .
abundance: .
j_gene: TRBJ2-1
v_gene: TRBV5-4
CDR3aa: CASSFRGSYNEQFF
CDR3nt: TGTGCCAGCAGCTTTAGGGGTTCCTACAATGAGCAGTTCTTC

d_gene: .
abundance: .
j_gene: TRBJ2-5
v_gene: TRBV7-3
CDR3aa: CASSSNPRETQYF
CDR3nt: TGTGCCAGCAGCTCCAACCCCCGAGAGACCCAGTACTTC

d_gene: .
abundance: .
j_gene: TRBJ2-6
v_gene: TRBV18
CDR3aa: CASSPPTLLSGANVLTF
CDR3nt: TGTGCCAGCTCACCACCGACCCTACTCTCTGGGGCCAACGTCCTGACTTTC

d_gene: TRBD1
abundance: once
j_gene: TRBJ2-7
v_gene: TRBV5-4
CDR3aa: CASSPGQVSYEQYF
CDR3nt: TGTGCCAGCAGCCCGGGACAGGTCTCCTACGAGCAGTACTTC

d_gene: .
abundance: .
j_gene: TRBJ2-7
v_gene: TRBV6-5
CDR3aa: CASSYSDSGSYEQYF
CDR3nt: TGTGCCAGCAGTTACTCAGACAGCGGGTCCTACGAGCAGTACTTC

d_gene: .
abundance: .
j_gene: TRBJ2-5
v_gene: TRBV5-4
CDR3aa: CASSLDGETQYF
CDR3nt: TGTGCCAGCAGCTTGGATGGGGAGACCCAGTACTTC

d_gene: TRBD1
abundance: .
j_gene: TRBJ2-7
v_gene: TRBV6-5
CDR3aa: CASRAGTGGLYEQYF
CDR3nt: TGTGCCAGCAGAGCCGGGACAGGGGGCCTCTACGAGCAGTACTTC

d_gene: .
abundance: .
j_gene: TRBJ1-5
v_gene: TRBV11-3
CDR3aa: CASSRNSNQPQHF
CDR3nt: TGTGCCAGCAGCCGGAATAGCAATCAGCCCCAGCATTTT

d_gene: .
abundance: .
j_gene: TRBJ2-2
v_gene: TRBV29-1
CDR3aa: CSVGGAPRTGELFF
CDR3nt: TGCAGCGTTGGGGGGGCGCCCCGCACCGGGGAGCTGTTTTTT

d_gene: TRBD2
abundance: .
j_gene: TRBJ2-2
v_gene: TRBV5-8
CDR3aa: CASSMTGTSGVGELFF
CDR3nt: TGTGCCAGCAGCATGACCGGGACTAGCGGGGTCGGGGAGCTGTTTTTT

d_gene: .
abundance: .
j_gene: TRBJ1-6
v_gene: TRBV2
CDR3aa: CASSEGNRVSYNSPLHF
CDR3nt: TGTGCCAGCAGTGAAGGCAACCGAGTCTCCTATAATTCACCCCTCCACTTT

d_gene: .
abundance: .
j_gene: TRBJ2-1
v_gene: TRBV5-1
CDR3aa: CASSLQGGSYNEQFF
CDR3nt: TGCGCCAGCAGCTTGCAGGGGGGCTCCTACAATGAGCAGTTCTTC

d_gene: TRBD1
abundance: once
j_gene: TRBJ2-1
v_gene: TRBV15
CDR3aa: CATSADRGSGEQFF
CDR3nt: TGTGCCACCTCGGCTGACAGGGGCTCCGGTGAGCAGTTCTTC

d_gene: .
abundance: .
j_gene: TRBJ2-1
v_gene: TRBV5-4
CDR3aa: CASSLDQGVYNEQFF
CDR3nt: TGTGCCAGCAGCTTGGACCAGGGAGTCTACAATGAGCAGTTCTTC

d_gene: TRBD1
abundance: once
j_gene: TRBJ2-3
v_gene: TRBV7-9
CDR3aa: CASSRDRDRGWTDTQYF
CDR3nt: TGTGCCAGCAGCCGGGACCGGGACAGGGGTTGGACAGATACGCAGTATTTT

d_gene: .
abundance: .
j_gene: TRBJ1-3
v_gene: TRBV5-4
CDR3aa: CASSLDPLGIASGNTIYF
CDR3nt: TGTGCCAGCAGCTTGGACCCCCTTGGGATTGCCTCTGGAAACACCATATATTTT

d_gene: TRBD2
abundance: .
j_gene: TRBJ2-2
v_gene: TRBV2
CDR3aa: CASSGGAGDTLNTGELFF
CDR3nt: TGTGCCAGCAGCGGTGGGGCGGGAGACACCTTGAACACCGGGGAGCTGTTTTTT

d_gene: TRBD1
abundance: .
j_gene: TRBJ1-2
v_gene: TRBV14
CDR3aa: CASSQDFMAGGSFYGYTF
CDR3nt: TGTGCCAGCAGCCAAGATTTTATGGCAGGGGGCTCCTTCTATGGCTACACCTTC

d_gene: .
abundance: .
j_gene: TRBJ2-2
v_gene: TRBV24-1
CDR3aa: CATHDFNTGELFF
CDR3nt: TGTGCCACCCACGACTTCAACACCGGGGAGCTGTTTTTT

d_gene: .
abundance: .
j_gene: TRBJ1-4
v_gene: TRBV29-1
CDR3aa: CSVEGEKLFF
CDR3nt: TGCAGCGTTGAGGGTGAAAAACTGTTTTTT

d_gene: .
abundance: .
j_gene: TRBJ1-1
v_gene: TRBV5-1
CDR3aa: CASSSAENTEAFF
CDR3nt: TGCGCCAGCAGCTCGGCGGAGAACACTGAAGCTTTCTTT

d_gene: TRBD2
abundance: .
j_gene: TRBJ2-1
v_gene: TRBV24-1
CDR3aa: CATSDRRLAGGNYNEQFF
CDR3nt: TGTGCCACCAGTGATCGGAGATTAGCGGGAGGGAACTACAATGAGCAGTTCTTC

d_gene: TRBD2
abundance: .
j_gene: TRBJ2-3
v_gene: TRBV5-6
CDR3aa: CASSLASGNSIDTQYF
CDR3nt: TGTGCCAGCAGCTTGGCTAGCGGGAATTCGATAGATACGCAGTATTTT

d_gene: .
abundance: .
j_gene: TRBJ2-2
v_gene: TRBV27
CDR3aa: CASSLGLFNTGELFF
CDR3nt: TGTGCCAGCAGTTTAGGACTTTTCAACACCGGGGAGCTGTTTTTT

d_gene: TRBD2
abundance: .
j_gene: TRBJ2-5
v_gene: TRBV27
CDR3aa: CASSPGLAETQYF
CDR3nt: TGTGCCAGCAGTCCCGGACTAGCGGAGACCCAGTACTTC

d_gene: .
abundance: .
j_gene: TRBJ1-1
v_gene: TRBV10-3
CDR3aa: CAIHTAGSTEAFF
CDR3nt: TGTGCCATCCATACGGCAGGGAGCACTGAAGCTTTCTTT

d_gene: .
abundance: .
j_gene: TRBJ1-2
v_gene: TRBV5-6
CDR3aa: CASSLAGSSHYGYTF
CDR3nt: TGTGCCAGCAGCTTGGCCGGCAGTTCTCACTATGGCTACACCTTC

d_gene: TRBD2
abundance: .
j_gene: TRBJ2-7
v_gene: TRBV2
CDR3aa: CASSRTSGSTDFEQYF
CDR3nt: TGTGCCAGCAGCAGGACTAGCGGGAGTACAGACTTCGAGCAGTACTTC

d_gene: .
abundance: .
j_gene: TRBJ2-1
v_gene: TRBV3-1/TRBV3-2
CDR3aa: CASSQALLGSDYSTRVEQFF
CDR3nt: TGTGCCAGCAGCCAAGCCCTATTAGGGAGCGACTATTCGACGAGAGTGGAGCAGTTCTTC

d_gene: TRBD1
abundance: .
j_gene: TRBJ1-1
v_gene: TRBV7-2
CDR3aa: CASSTDRGRTEAFF
CDR3nt: TGTGCCAGCAGCACAGACAGGGGGAGAACTGAAGCTTTCTTT

d_gene: TRBD1
abundance: .
j_gene: TRBJ1-1
v_gene: TRBV19
CDR3aa: CASSPQGDTEAFF
CDR3nt: TGTGCCAGTAGTCCACAGGGGGACACTGAAGCTTTCTTT

d_gene: .
abundance: .
j_gene: TRBJ1-3
v_gene: TRBV19
CDR3aa: CASTKTAYPSGNTIYF
CDR3nt: TGTGCCAGTACAAAGACCGCTTATCCCTCTGGAAACACCATATATTTT

d_gene: .
abundance: .
j_gene: TRBJ1-5
v_gene: TRBV10-3
CDR3aa: CAIIGGILNIGCSNQPQHF
CDR3nt: TGTGCCATCATAGGGGGAATACTAAACATAGGATGTAGCAATCAGCCCCAGCATTTT

d_gene: .
abundance: .
j_gene: TRBJ2-7
v_gene: TRBV6-5
CDR3aa: CASSYSRGSYEQYF
CDR3nt: TGTGCCAGCAGTTACTCGAGGGGCTCCTACGAGCAGTACTTC

d_gene: .
abundance: .
j_gene: TRBJ1-6
v_gene: TRBV24-1
CDR3aa: CATSDSRDNSPLHF
CDR3nt: TGTGCCACCAGTGATTCGAGGGATAATTCACCCCTCCACTTT

d_gene: .
abundance: .
j_gene: TRBJ2-1
v_gene: TRBV5-6
CDR3aa: CASSPPSTPEQFF
CDR3nt: TGTGCCAGCAGCCCGCCTAGCACCCCTGAGCAGTTCTTC

d_gene: .
abundance: .
j_gene: TRBJ1-5
v_gene: TRBV18
CDR3aa: CASSPRQGNSNQPQHF
CDR3nt: TGTGCCAGCTCACCAAGACAAGGAAATAGCAATCAGCCCCAGCATTTT

d_gene: TRBD2
abundance: .
j_gene: TRBJ2-7
v_gene: TRBV5-1
CDR3aa: CASSDRGVKAGDYEQYF
CDR3nt: TGCGCCAGCAGCGACCGTGGGGTTAAAGCGGGGGACTACGAGCAGTACTTC

d_gene: TRBD2
abundance: .
j_gene: TRBJ2-1
v_gene: TRBV30
CDR3aa: CAWSVLTSGVDEQFF
CDR3nt: TGTGCCTGGAGTGTACTAACTAGCGGGGTTGATGAGCAGTTCTTC

d_gene: .
abundance: once
j_gene: TRBJ2-7
v_gene: TRBV4-2
CDR3aa: CASSPLSVGNYEQYF
CDR3nt: TGTGCCAGCAGCCCCTTGAGCGTAGGAAACTACGAGCAGTACTTC

d_gene: .
abundance: .
j_gene: TRBJ2-5
v_gene: TRBV7-9
CDR3aa: CASSLFGGDQETQYF
CDR3nt: TGTGCCAGCAGCTTATTCGGAGGGGATCAAGAGACCCAGTACTTC

d_gene: TRBD1
abundance: .
j_gene: TRBJ1-1
v_gene: TRBV6-5
CDR3aa: CASSPGQGKTFF
CDR3nt: TGTGCCAGCAGCCCCGGACAGGGGAAAACTTTCTTT

d_gene: .
abundance: .
j_gene: TRBJ2-7
v_gene: TRBV9
CDR3aa: CASSVSTARSYEQYF
CDR3nt: TGTGCCAGCAGCGTGAGTACAGCTCGCTCCTACGAGCAGTACTTC

d_gene: TRBD2
abundance: .
j_gene: TRBJ2-1
v_gene: TRBV20-1
CDR3aa: CSASRVPLRFGLAGGLPYNEQFF
CDR3nt: TGCAGTGCTAGTAGGGTACCTTTAAGATTTGGGCTAGCGGGGGGGCTGCCCTACAATGAGCAGTTCTTC

d_gene: TRBD1
abundance: .
j_gene: TRBJ1-1
v_gene: TRBV6-5
CDR3aa: CASSYSETGVNTEAFF
CDR3nt: TGTGCCAGCAGTTACTCGGAGACAGGGGTGAACACTGAAGCTTTCTTT

d_gene: .
abundance: .
j_gene: TRBJ1-2
v_gene: TRBV6-5
CDR3aa: CASSYSISGNYGYTF
CDR3nt: TGTGCCAGCAGTTACTCGATTTCGGGGAACTATGGCTACACCTTC

d_gene: TRBD1
abundance: .
j_gene: TRBJ1-2
v_gene: TRBV3-1/TRBV3-2
CDR3aa: CASSQTGVYGYTF
CDR3nt: TGTGCCAGCAGCCAAACAGGGGTATATGGCTACACCTTC